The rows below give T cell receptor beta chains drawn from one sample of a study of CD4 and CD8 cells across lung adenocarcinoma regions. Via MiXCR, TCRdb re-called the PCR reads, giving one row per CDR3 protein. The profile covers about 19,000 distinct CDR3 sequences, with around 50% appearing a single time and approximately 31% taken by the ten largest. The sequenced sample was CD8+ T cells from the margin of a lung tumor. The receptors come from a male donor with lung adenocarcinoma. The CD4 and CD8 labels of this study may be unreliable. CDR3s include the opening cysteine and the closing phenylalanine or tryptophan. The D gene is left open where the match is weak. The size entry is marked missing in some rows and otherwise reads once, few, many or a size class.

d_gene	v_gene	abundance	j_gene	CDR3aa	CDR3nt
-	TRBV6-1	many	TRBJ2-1	CAGGLEQFF	TGTGCGGGGGGACTGGAGCAGTTCTTC
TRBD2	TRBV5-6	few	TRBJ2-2	CASSPELRESGELFF	TGTGCCAGCAGCCCGGAGTTGCGGGAGTCCGGGGAGCTGTTTTTT
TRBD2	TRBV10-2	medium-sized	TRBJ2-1	CASSDLRFLPSGLVNNEQFF	TGCGCCAGCAGTGACCTTCGATTCCTCCCTTCCGGACTAGTCAACAATGAGCAGTTCTTC
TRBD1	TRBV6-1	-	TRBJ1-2	CASSGTGSGGYTF	TGTGCCAGCTCCGGGACAGGCAGCGGTGGCTACACCTTC
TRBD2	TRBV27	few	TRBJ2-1	CASSPGAGPIMEQFF	TGTGCCAGCAGTCCGGGAGCGGGACCTATCATGGAGCAGTTCTTC
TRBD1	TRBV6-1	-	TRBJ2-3	CASSPGQGQYPDTQYF	TGTGCCAGCAGTCCAGGACAGGGACAATACCCAGATACGCAGTATTTT
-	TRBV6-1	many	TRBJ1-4	CASSTDIHGEKLFF	TGTGCCAGCAGCACCGACATCCACGGCGAAAAACTGTTTTTT
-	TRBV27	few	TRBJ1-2	CASSPGLDYGYTF	TGTGCCAGCAGTCCAGGGCTCGACTATGGCTACACCTTC
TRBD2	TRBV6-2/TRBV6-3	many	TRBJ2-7	CASRAGGSPSYEQYF	TGTGCCAGCAGGGCGGGCGGGAGCCCCTCCTACGAGCAGTACTTC
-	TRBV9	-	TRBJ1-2	CASSVDPESYGYTF	TGTGCCAGCAGCGTAGATCCGGAGAGCTATGGCTACACCTTC
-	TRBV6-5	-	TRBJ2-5	CASSYSSRGYQETQYF	TGTGCCAGCAGTTACTCGAGCAGGGGATACCAAGAGACCCAGTACTTC
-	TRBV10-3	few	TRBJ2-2	CAINQPGVPGELFF	TGTGCCATCAATCAACCGGGAGTCCCCGGGGAGCTGTTTTTT
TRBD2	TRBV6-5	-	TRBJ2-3	CASSYGGGGVGSTDTQYF	TGTGCCAGCAGTTACGGGGGGGGGGGGGTGGGGAGCACAGATACGCAGTATTTT
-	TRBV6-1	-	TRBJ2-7	CASSDQGYEQYF	TGTGCCAGCAGTGACCAGGGCTACGAGCAGTACTTC
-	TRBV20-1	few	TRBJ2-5	CSATKAGVWTQYF	TGCAGTGCTACCAAAGCAGGGGTTTGGACCCAGTACTTC
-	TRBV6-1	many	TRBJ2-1	CASIPFSTYRTNEQFF	TGTGCCAGCATCCCTTTCTCTACCTACCGGACTAATGAGCAGTTCTTC
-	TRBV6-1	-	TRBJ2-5	CASSQQGLEETQYF	TGTGCCAGCAGTCAACAGGGTTTAGAGGAGACCCAGTACTTC
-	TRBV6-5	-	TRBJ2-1	CASSFRGSALGEQFF	TGTGCCAGCAGTTTCCGTGGTTCGGCCCTTGGGGAGCAGTTCTTC
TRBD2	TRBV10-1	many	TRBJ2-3	CASSVGLDTDTQYF	TGCGCCAGCAGTGTGGGACTAGACACAGATACGCAGTATTTT
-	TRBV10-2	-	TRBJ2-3	CASWAGGSTDIQYF	TGCGCCAGCTGGGCAGGGGGGAGCACAGACATTCAGTATTTT
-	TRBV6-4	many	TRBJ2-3	CASSEQPEGDTQYF	TGTGCCAGCAGTGAACAACCCGAGGGGGATACGCAGTATTTT
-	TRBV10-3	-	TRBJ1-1	CATARGTEAFF	TGTGCCACCGCAAGGGGGACTGAAGCTTTCTTT
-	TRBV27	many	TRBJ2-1	CASSLQGFHEQFF	TGTGCCAGCAGTCTACAGGGTTTCCATGAGCAGTTCTTC
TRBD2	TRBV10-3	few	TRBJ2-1	CATQTSGSQGEQFF	TGTGCCACACAGACTAGCGGATCCCAAGGGGAGCAGTTCTTC
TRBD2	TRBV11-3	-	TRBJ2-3	CASGAGGPGDTQYF	TGTGCCAGCGGGGCGGGAGGGCCGGGAGATACGCAGTATTTT
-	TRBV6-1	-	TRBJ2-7	CASFGQTYEQYF	TGTGCCAGCTTTGGGCAGACCTACGAGCAGTACTTC
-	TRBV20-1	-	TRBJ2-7	CSAHEATSYEQYF	TGCAGTGCTCACGAGGCGACCTCCTACGAGCAGTACTTC
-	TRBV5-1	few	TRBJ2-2	CASSLSVTGELFF	TGCGCCAGCAGCTTATCCGTCACCGGGGAGCTGTTTTTT
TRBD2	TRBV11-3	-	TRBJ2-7	CASSQGRGDFYEQYF	TGTGCCAGCAGCCAAGGTCGGGGGGACTTCTACGAGCAGTACTTC
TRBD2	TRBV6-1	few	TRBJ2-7	CASSEGSSGRAGEQYF	TGTGCCAGCAGTGAAGGGTCTAGCGGGAGGGCTGGCGAGCAGTACTTC
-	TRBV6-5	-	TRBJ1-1	CASSYRGNTGAFF	TGTGCCAGCAGTTACAGGGGCAACACTGGAGCTTTCTTC
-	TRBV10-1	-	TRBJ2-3	CASSDWGPTDTQYF	TGCGCCAGCAGTGATTGGGGACCCACAGATACGCAGTATTTT
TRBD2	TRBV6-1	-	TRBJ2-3	CASAKGGLAKDTQYF	TGTGCCAGCGCCAAGGGGGGACTAGCGAAAGACACTCAGTATTTT
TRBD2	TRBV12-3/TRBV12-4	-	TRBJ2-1	CASSSTSGSASKFF	TGTGCCAGCAGTTCAACTAGCGGGAGCGCATCGAAGTTCTTC
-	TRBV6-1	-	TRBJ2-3	CAGRGARDGETQYF	TGTGCGGGCAGAGGAGCGCGAGACGGAGAGACCCAGTATTTC
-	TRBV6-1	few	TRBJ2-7	CASRGGIEQYF	TGTGCCAGCAGGGGTGGAATAGAGCAGTACTTC
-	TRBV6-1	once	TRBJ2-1	CASSPGYLENEQFF	TGTGCCAGCAGCCCTGGGTATTTAGAGAATGAGCAGTTCTTC
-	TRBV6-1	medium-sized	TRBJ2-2	CASKRDPSPGELFF	TGTGCCAGCAAAAGGGACCCCTCCCCCGGGGAGCTGTTTTTT
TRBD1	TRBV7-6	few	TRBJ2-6	CASSRRGQGITGANVLTF	TGTGCCAGCAGCCGCCGGGGACAGGGTATAACTGGGGCCAACGTCCTGACTTTC